The 9 T cell receptor beta chains in this list originate from one sample, sequenced in a study of T cell responses to AZD1222 COVID-19 vaccine. TCRdb's copy holds only in-frame clones and misses some; the assay was immunoSEQ multiplex PCR. The sample has tens of thousands of clones, roughly 90% seen once. Sequencing used peripheral blood, obtained on day 0 of AZD1222 vaccination. These receptors all stem from an adult in good health.

The gene calls are TRBV24-1 and TRBJ2-1; TRBD2 agrees at 8 bases. The CDR3 spans 17 residues. V gave up 4 bases and J gave up 4 bases; unmatched junction bases: 11. CDR1 and CDR2 from the germline V gene are KGHDR and SFDVKD. The CDR3: CATSDGQPGLGYNEQFF. The CDR3 nucleotides are TGTGCCACCAGTGACGGTCAACCGGGACTAGGTTACAATGAGCAGTTCTTC.

The CDR3 spells CASSPQGLDQPQHF. DNA of the CDR3: TGTGCCAGCTCACCACAAGGGTTAGATCAGCCCCAGCATTTT. The J gene is TRBJ1-5, the V gene TRBV18; D call uncertain. This CDR3 is built from 14 residues. Germline assignment: CDR1 KGHSH and CDR2 LQKENI. V lost 1 base and J 5 bases, leaving 9 bases between the germline ends.

The chain employs TRBV13 and TRBJ2-7, with TRBD1 as a possible D gene (6 bases). CDR1 is PRHDT and CDR2 is FYEKMQ in the germline V gene (reference sequence). The CDR3 spans 16 residues. Trimming pared 2 bases from V and 0 bases from J, leaving 14 bases between. The CDR3 DNA reads as TGTGCCAGCAGCTTAAGGGGCACAGGGTCCTCCTACGAGCAGTACTTC. Its protein product is CASSLRGTGSSYEQYF. The full variable domain, completed using reference TRBV13 and TRBJ2-7, is AAGVIQSPRHLIKEKRETATLKCYPIPRHDTVYWYQQGPGQDPQFLISFYEKMQSDKGSIPDRFSAQQFSDYHSELNMSSLELGDSALYFCASSLRGTGSSYEQYFGPGTRLTVT.

The genes are TRBV6-5 and TRBJ1-2; a weak D match, TRBD1 (5 bases). Germline V CDR1 and CDR2: MNHEY, SVGAGI. CDR3 length equals 16 residues. The V end was cut by 1 base, the J end by 4 bases, with 16 bases between. The CDR3 protein is CASSYLGQGNTYGYTF. DNA for the CDR3: TGTGCCAGCAGTTACTTAGGGCAGGGAAACACCTATGGCTACACCTTC.

The chain is built from TRBV13 and TRBJ1-1; the D is unclear. Germline V gene lookup returns CDR1 PRHDT and CDR2 FYEKMQ (reference sequence). The V end was cut by 2 bases, the J end by 1 base, with 14 bases between. The CDR3 has 16 residues. In DNA form, the CDR3 reads TGTGCCAGCAGCTTACTTCTCTTCGGGTCGAACACTGAAGCTTTCTTT. Encoded protein: CASSLLLFGSNTEAFF. Full variable domain (missing parts from reference TRBV13 and TRBJ1-1): AAGVIQSPRHLIKEKRETATLKCYPIPRHDTVYWYQQGPGQDPQFLISFYEKMQSDKGSIPDRFSAQQFSDYHSELNMSSLELGDSALYFCASSLLLFGSNTEAFFGQGTRLTVV.

The V call is TRBV5-6, the J call TRBJ1-4; 10 nucleotides agree with TRBD1. CDR1 and CDR2 from the germline V gene are SGHDT and YYEEEE. Trimming took 4 bases from V and 10 from J; bases not matched to a gene: 10. This CDR3 is 15 amino acids long. The CDR3 coding sequence is TGTGCCAGCAGCGCTCCGGGACAGGGGACAGGAAAACTGTTTTTT. The encoded protein is CASSAPGQGTGKLFF.

The chain has TRBV6-5 and TRBJ2-3; D is perhaps TRBD1 (5 bases). Trimming took 2 bases from V and 2 from J, leaving 11 bases between them. Germline CDR1 is MNHEY and CDR2 is SVGAGI. The CDR3 has 15 residues. CDR3 region: CASSYPGQNTDTQYF. CDR3 DNA: TGTGCCAGCAGTTACCCTGGACAAAACACAGATACGCAGTATTTT.

The chain has TRBV6-4 and TRBJ2-1; D perhaps matches TRBD1 (5 bases). This CDR3 has 14 amino acids. The germline V gene encodes CDR1 MRHNA and CDR2 SNTAGT. V lost 3 bases, J lost 4 bases, and 10 bases lay in between. The CDR3 spells CASSDGNRYNEQFF. CDR3 DNA sequence: TGTGCCAGCAGTGATGGGAACAGGTACAATGAGCAGTTCTTC.

DNA of the CDR3: TGTGCCAGCAGCCAAGCAGGGGGTACCGTCGGCACAGATACGCAGTATTTT. It encodes CASSQAGGTVGTDTQYF. The rearrangement uses TRBV4-2 and TRBJ2-3; 7 bases are shared with TRBD1. Germline V lookup: CDR1 LGHNA, CDR2 YNFKEQ. The CDR3 extends over 17 amino acids. J lost 1 base, V lost 1 base, and 8 bases had no gene match.